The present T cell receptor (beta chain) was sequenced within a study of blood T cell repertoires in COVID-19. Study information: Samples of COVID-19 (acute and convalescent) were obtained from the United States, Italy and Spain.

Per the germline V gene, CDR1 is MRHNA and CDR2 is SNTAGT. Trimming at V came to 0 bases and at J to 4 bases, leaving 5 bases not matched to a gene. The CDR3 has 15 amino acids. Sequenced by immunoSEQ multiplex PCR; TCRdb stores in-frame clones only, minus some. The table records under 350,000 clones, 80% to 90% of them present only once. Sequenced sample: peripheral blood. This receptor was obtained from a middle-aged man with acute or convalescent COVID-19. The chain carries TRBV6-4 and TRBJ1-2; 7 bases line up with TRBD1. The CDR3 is CASSDSRQGSYGYTF. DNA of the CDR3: TGTGCCAGCAGTGACTCGAGACAGGGAAGCTATGGCTACACCTTC.